A selection of T cell receptor beta chains follows, all from one sample in a study of CXCR3-negative and CXCR3-positive naive CD8 T cells. TCRdb reprocessed the 5' RACE reads and keeps a single row for each CDR3 protein, giving no DNA. The sample totals under 150,000 distinct CDR3 sequences. The sample was naive CXCR3+ CD8+ T cells from blood. Receptors were obtained from a human donor in good health. Some clones in this sample may be carry-over from other donors' samples. CDR3s include the opening cysteine and the closing phenylalanine or tryptophan.

j_call cdr3_length v_call cdr3_aa
TRBJ2-1 17 TRBV13 CASSQDPQGQNYNEQFF
TRBJ1-5 16 TRBV20-1 CSARPRTAYSNQPQHF
TRBJ1-3 11 TRBV9 CASSLEGDKEF
TRBJ2-7 15 TRBV3-1 CTSSQVRVSFYEQYF
TRBJ2-1 11 TRBV27 CASSAYNEQFF
TRBJ2-5 11 TRBV29-1 CSVGPDGTQYF
TRBJ2-7 15 TRBV7-9 CASSLGPGPSYEQYF
TRBJ1-2 14 TRBV12-3/TRBV12-4 CASSFVAVGYGYTF
TRBJ2-5 13 TRBV6-5 CASSRDSGETQYF
TRBJ1-2 14 TRBV28 CASSPTSEGGGYTF
TRBJ2-3 16 TRBV6-2/TRBV6-3 CASSYSNRPSTDTQYF
TRBJ2-5 12 TRBV12-3/TRBV12-4 CASRLHRETQYF
TRBJ1-5 15 TRBV28 CATAGTGGSNQPQHF
TRBJ2-7 14 TRBV27 CAVRPGLANHEQYF
TRBJ2-1 16 TRBV5-1 CASSLRGTGGPNEQFF